Listed here are 9 T cell receptor beta chains from one sample, sequenced in a study of blood T cell repertoires in COVID-19. This table comes from immunoSEQ multiplex PCR, and its TCRdb copy is limited to in-frame clones, with some not included. The sample lists some 200,000 clones, about 88% occurring once. Sequencing was done on a sample of peripheral blood. Every receptor here comes from a man aged 50 to 59 with COVID-19, enrolled during active disease.

The chain is built from TRBV7-8 and TRBJ2-3; 12 positions agree with TRBD2. CDR1 and CDR2 (germline): SGHVS, FQNEAQ. The V gene end was trimmed by 5 bases and the J gene end by 6 bases; junction bases not matched to a gene: 6. The CDR3 sequence is 15 residues long. The CDR3 region has the DNA TGTGCCAGCAGCCTGACTAGCGGGGGAGGTGATACGCAGTATTTT. It translates to CASSLTSGGGDTQYF.

The genes are TRBV7-3 and TRBJ2-5; TRBD2 is a possible D gene (7 bases). Germline CDR1 reads SGHTA; CDR2 reads FQGTGA. The CDR3 has 13 residues. The ends were cut back, 3 bases at V and 7 bases at J, with 12 bases in the middle. CDR3 DNA sequence: TGTGCCAGCAGCTTCCAGGGAGGGGGGACCCAGTACTTC. It yields the protein CASSFQGGGTQYF.

V gene TRBV5-4 combines with J gene TRBJ2-7; D possibly corresponds to TRBD1 (6 bases). The V end was cut by 1 base, the J end by 0 bases, with 8 bases between. Germline V gene data show CDR1 as SGHNT and CDR2 as YYREEE (reference sequence). This CDR3 comprises 14 residues. CDR3 loop: CASSLRGISYEQYF. The CDR3 coding sequence is TGTGCCAGCAGCTTGAGGGGGATCTCCTACGAGCAGTACTTC.

The V gene is TRBV9, the J gene TRBJ1-2; D unclear. The CDR3 consists of 14 residues. V was pared by 4 bases and J by 8 bases, with 18 bases between. Germline CDR1 reads SGDLS; CDR2 reads YYNGEE. CDR3 sequence reads: CASSRGKAEGGYTF. The CDR3 DNA reads TGTGCCAGCAGCCGAGGCAAGGCGGAGGGCGGCTACACCTTC.

The gene calls are TRBV28 and TRBJ1-6; possibly TRBD1 for D (6 bases). Trimming stripped 6 bases from V and 0 bases from J, with 12 bases between. The CDR3 has 16 residues. In germline, CDR1 is MDHEN, CDR2 SYDVKM. As DNA, the CDR3 is TGTGCCAGCAGCCCGCGAGGGGGCTCCTATAATTCACCCCTCCACTTT. Its protein product is CASSPRGGSYNSPLHF.

This clone showed up just once. V gene TRBV3-1 (or the pseudogene TRBV3-2) combines with J gene TRBJ2-5, with TRBD2 matching 14 bases. Germline V gives CDR1 LGHDT, CDR2 YNNKEL (reference sequence). Unmatched junction bases numbered 8, after V lost 0 bases and J lost 5 bases. The CDR3 covers 18 residues. CDR3 in amino acids: CASSQDPRTSGGRETQYF. DNA for the CDR3: TGTGCCAGCAGCCAAGACCCCCGGACTAGCGGGGGGCGGGAGACCCAGTACTTC.

This clone was seen a single time. The J gene is TRBJ1-5, the V gene TRBV14; unclear D gene. The CDR3 length is 13 residues. V was shortened by 2 bases and J by 9 bases, with 11 bases between the two germline ends. Germline CDR1 SGHDN, CDR2 FVKESK. The CDR3 region is CASSQQHRGPQHF. The CDR3 coding sequence is TGTGCCAGCAGCCAACAACACCGGGGGCCCCAGCATTTT.

This clone was counted between two and nine times. The rearrangement joins TRBV10-1 to TRBJ1-5; D remains unclear. Trimming took off 6 bases at V and 1 base at J, with 16 bases between the two ends. The CDR3 spans 16 residues. Germline V gene sequence: CDR1 WNHNN, CDR2 SYGVQD (reference sequence). The CDR3 loop reads CASRSGEEESNQPQHF. The CDR3 nucleotides are TGCGCCAGCAGGAGTGGTGAGGAGGAGAGCAATCAGCCCCAGCATTTT.

This clone was seen a few times. V gene TRBV9 combines with J gene TRBJ2-5; TRBD2 is a possible D gene (5 bases). V dropped 3 bases and J dropped 0 bases, with 12 bases sitting between them. The CDR3 loop spans 15 amino acids. The V gene's germline CDR1 is SGDLS and CDR2 YYNGEE. CDR3 coding DNA: TGTGCCAGCAGCGGTTATGGGGAGTACCAAGAGACCCAGTACTTC. Translation: CASSGYGEYQETQYF.